The 12 T cell receptor beta chains below all came from one sample that was sequenced in a study of CD4 T cell repertoires in COVID-19. These memory T cells were uncultured and sequenced directly after ex vivo isolation. Profiling relied on immunoSEQ multiplex PCR, and the TCRdb table lists in-frame clones only, not all of them. This table holds about 25,000 clones, about 93% found once. The material was circulating follicular helper CD4+ T cells (cTfh) from blood, obtained before the COVID-19 pandemic. These receptors came from a human donor who had COVID-19.

The chain uses TRBV5-1 and TRBJ1-2, with no clear D. Germline V CDR1 and CDR2: SGHRS, YFSETQ. CDR3 length equals 14 residues. V gave up 4 bases and J gave up 6 bases, with 16 bases separating them. In DNA, the CDR3 is TGCGCCAGCAGCAACTCGTGGCAGCTAGATGGCTACACCTTC. It specifies CASSNSWQLDGYTF. Full variable domain (outside the CDR3, taken from reference TRBV5-1 and TRBJ1-2): KAGVTQTPRYLIKTRGQQVTLSCSPISGHRSVSWYQQTPGQGLQFLFEYFSETQRNKGNFPGRFSGRQFSNSRSEMNVSTLELGDSALYLCASSNSWQLDGYTFGSGTRLTVV.

The chain employs TRBV27 and TRBJ1-2, with D hard to call. The CDR3 contains 15 residues. Germline V lookup: CDR1 MNHEY, CDR2 SMNVEV (reference sequence). Trimming pared 4 bases from V and 2 bases from J, leaving 14 bases between. The CDR3 sequence is CASSYRREVNYGYTF. CDR3 nucleotides: TGTGCCAGCAGTTACCGAAGGGAGGTAAACTATGGCTACACCTTC.

This clone turned up a few times. V and J are TRBV29-1 and TRBJ2-3, with D possibly being TRBD2 (7 bases). The CDR3 runs 14 residues. V gave up 4 bases and J gave up 4 bases, with 15 bases separating them. Germline-derived CDR1 and CDR2 are SQVTM and ANQGSEA. The CDR3 DNA follows: TGCAGCGTTGGGGCGGGAGCAGGGGCAGATACGCAGTATTTT. Translation gives CSVGAGAGADTQYF.

The chain couples TRBV7-8 to TRBJ2-2; D may be TRBD1 (5 bases). The CDR3 runs 15 residues. V lost 2 bases and J 1 base, leaving 8 bases between the germline ends. The germline V gene encodes CDR1 SGHVS and CDR2 FQNEAQ. For the CDR3, the DNA is TGTGCCAGCAGCTTACTGACAGTGAACACCGGGGAGCTGTTTTTT. This encodes CASSLLTVNTGELFF.

This chain uses TRBV7-2 with TRBJ2-1; D is perhaps TRBD1 (5 bases). Per the germline V gene, CDR1 is SGHTA and CDR2 is FQGNSA. The CDR3 is 13 amino acids. V lost 5 bases to trimming and J lost 6 bases, with 11 bases between them. The CDR3 bases are TGTGCCAGCAGCCTCAGGGTTGGCAATGAGCAGTTCTTC. It is translated as CASSLRVGNEQFF.

J is TRBJ2-1 and V is TRBV5-1; D possibly corresponds to TRBD1 (6 bases). This CDR3 is built from 15 residues. V gave up 4 bases and J gave up 6 bases, with 17 bases separating them. From germline, CDR1 is SGHRS and CDR2 YFSETQ. CDR3 region: CASSLRTAIGNEQFF. In DNA form, the CDR3 reads TGCGCCAGCAGCCTGAGGACAGCTATTGGCAATGAGCAGTTCTTC.

CDR3 loop: CASSLVLGGNTEAFF. Written as DNA, the CDR3 is TGTGCCAGCAGCTTAGTTCTCGGGGGAAACACTGAAGCTTTCTTT. This chain links TRBV11-2 with TRBJ1-1; TRBD1 is a possible D gene (5 bases). Trimming took off 1 base at V and 2 bases at J, with 11 bases between the two ends. This CDR3 spans 15 amino acids. Germline V lookup: CDR1 SGHAT, CDR2 FQNNGV.

V usage is TRBV28 and J usage is TRBJ1-5; 7 bases line up with TRBD1. The germline V gene has CDR1 MDHEN and CDR2 SYDVKM. Trimming took 5 bases from V and 4 from J; bases not matched to a gene: 11. This CDR3 has 16 amino acids. CDR3 amino acids: CASSEPGTAINQPQHF. The DNA of the CDR3 is TGTGCCAGCAGTGAACCCGGGACAGCCATAAATCAGCCCCAGCATTTT.

V and J are TRBV7-7 and TRBJ1-2; 9 nucleotides match TRBD1. This CDR3 has 15 residues. V was pared by 5 bases and J by 6 bases, with 10 bases of the junction left unmatched. Germline V gene lookup returns CDR1 SSHAT and CDR2 FNYEAQ (reference sequence). For the CDR3, the DNA is TGTGCCAGCAGCCCTTTACAGGGGGCTATCAATGGCTACACCTTC. It specifies CASSPLQGAINGYTF.

The chain links TRBV1 to TRBJ2-5; TRBD2 is the table's D call and was not checked against the DNA. TRBV1 is deemed a pseudogene. This CDR3 is built from 17 residues. The CDR3 nucleotides are TGCACCAGCAGCCAAGAATGGGCGGGGACTTCACAAGAGACCCAGTACTTC. Protein sequence: CTSSQEWAGTSQETQYF.

The rearrangement links TRBV28 to TRBJ1-1, with TRBD1 matching over 10 bases. The trim removed 7 bases at V and 5 bases at J, leaving 13 bases unmatched. Germline V gene lookup returns CDR1 MDHEN and CDR2 SYDVKM. The CDR3 consists of 16 residues. The CDR3 DNA reads TGTGCCAGCACCCCGGGGACAGGGGACAGGGAGACTGAAGCTTTCTTT. Encoded protein: CASTPGTGDRETEAFF.

Worth noting for this clone: Other nucleotide sequences in the sample specify the same CDR3. The CDR3 spells CASSLTGTGNTIYF. In nucleotides, the CDR3 is TGTGCCAGCAGTCTGACAGGGACTGGAAACACCATATATTTT. The chain employs TRBV6-6 and TRBJ1-3; 7 bases map to TRBD1. The CDR3 runs to 14 residues. V was clipped by 5 bases and J by 2 bases; unmatched bases: 3. CDR1 is MNHNY, CDR2 SVGAGI, per germline (reference sequence).